This passage covers 17 T cell receptor beta chains from one sample sequenced in a study of neurological immune-mediated disorders. From the 5' RACE reads, TCRdb called clonotypes with MiXCR, one entry per CDR3 protein. The sample lists some 60,000 distinct CDR3 sequences, around 4.7% occurring once. Sequencing was done on a sample of PBMCs. Every receptor here comes from a woman in her 50s with multiple sclerosis.

This clonotype was detected ten times or more. V usage is TRBV5-1 and J usage is TRBJ2-1; TRBD2 agrees at 7 bases. This CDR3 has 17 residues. Losses at the gene ends were 0 bases for V and 2 bases for J; bases not matched to a gene: 8. CDR1 SGHRS and CDR2 YFSETQ come from the germline V gene. The chain's CDR3 is CASSLGLSGVPYNEQFF. CDR3 DNA sequence: TGCGCCAGCAGCTTGGGATTGAGCGGGGTGCCCTACAATGAGCAGTTCTTC.

This clonotype has a count of ten or more. DNA for the CDR3: TGTGCCAGCAGCCCCCGGGTTGAAAAACTGTTTTTT. Amino acids: CASSPRVEKLFF. The rearrangement joins TRBV4-2 to TRBJ1-4; the D is unclear. V lost 4 bases and J lost 7, with 7 bases in between. The CDR3 length is 12 residues. Germline V gives CDR1 LGHNA, CDR2 YNFKEQ.

The rearrangement joins TRBV7-3 to TRBJ2-3; D uncertain. V was clipped by 0 bases and J by 6 bases, with 16 bases between them. Germline-derived CDR1 and CDR2 are SGHTA and FQGTGA. The CDR3 runs 16 residues. CDR3 in amino acids: CASSLTLPGVHDTQYF. CDR3 sequence (DNA): TGTGCCAGCAGCTTAACGTTGCCCGGAGTGCACGATACGCAGTATTTT.

This clonotype was seen only a few times. V is TRBV10-3 and J is TRBJ1-2, with D possibly matching TRBD1 (6 bases). CDR3 size: 15 residues. The V gene's germline CDR1 is ENHRY and CDR2 SYGVKD. V lost 8 bases to trimming and J lost 6 bases, with 22 bases between them. CDR3 sequence: CAIPRPGGAGNGYTF. In DNA, the CDR3 is TGTGCCATCCCCCGCCCGGGGGGGGCCGGGAATGGCTACACCTTC.

This clonotype appeared many times. The chain has TRBV6-5 and TRBJ2-3; TRBD1 or TRBD2 may be the D gene (5 bases each). The germline V gene has CDR1 MNHEY and CDR2 SVGAGI. The CDR3 consists of 12 residues. Trimming stripped 9 bases from V and 6 bases from J, with 13 bases between. The CDR3 DNA follows: TGTGCCAGTTATGGGGGAGTGGATACGCAGTATTTT. Translated: CASYGGVDTQYF.

This clonotype was seen repeatedly, ten times or more. This rearrangement joins TRBV11-2 to TRBJ1-3, with 7 bases aligning to TRBD1. The germline gives CDR1 SGHAT, CDR2 FQNNGV. The CDR3 consists of 14 residues. After removal of 4 bases from V and 6 bases from J, the junction contained 6 bases not matched to a gene. CDR3 residues: CASSSDRLLNTIYF. CDR3 sequence (DNA): TGTGCCAGCAGCTCGGACAGGCTCCTAAACACCATATATTTT.

This clonotype occurred many times. The chain is built from TRBV12-3 or TRBV12-4 and TRBJ1-1, with D hard to call. The germline V and J ends were trimmed by 1 base and 10 bases, with 7 bases remaining between them. The CDR3 is made up of 11 amino acids. CDR3 loop: CASSLGVLAFF. The DNA for the CDR3 is TGTGCCAGCAGTTTAGGAGTTTTAGCTTTCTTT.

In this sample, this clonotype turned up many times. The V gene is TRBV7-2, the J gene TRBJ1-1; no firm D call. Trimming left V 1 base short and J 8 bases short, with 8 bases between. The CDR3 is made up of 12 amino acids. Germline CDR1 and CDR2: SGHTA and FQGNSA. The CDR3: CASSLVGVEAFF. The DNA for the CDR3 is TGTGCCAGCAGCTTAGTTGGAGTAGAAGCTTTCTTT.

This clonotype counts as medium-sized. CDR3 DNA sequence: TGTGCCAGCAGTCGAATTCCGGGACAGTCGAACACCGGGGAGCTGTTTTTT. Translating gives CASSRIPGQSNTGELFF. This sequence joins TRBV9 and TRBJ2-2, with 7 bases that match TRBD1. The germline V gene encodes CDR1 SGDLS and CDR2 YYNGEE. The CDR3 runs 17 residues. V shed 5 bases and J 0 bases; nucleotides not matched to a gene: 10.

This clonotype was seen at least ten times. J is TRBJ1-1 and V is TRBV12-3 or TRBV12-4; D is possibly TRBD1 (6 bases). V was cut by 3 bases and J by 1 base, with 18 bases left in between. The CDR3 contains 17 residues. The CDR3 here is CASSFELTGRRNTEAFF. Here the CDR3 DNA reads TGTGCCAGCAGTTTCGAGCTAACAGGGCGTCGGAACACTGAAGCTTTCTTT.

This clonotype occurred many times. The V and J genes are TRBV7-6 and TRBJ1-4; D is unresolved. Per germline, CDR1 SGHVS and CDR2 FNYEAQ. CDR3 length equals 15 residues. Trimming took off 5 bases at V and 0 bases at J, with 10 bases between the two ends. CDR3: CASSLRPATNEKLFF. The DNA of the CDR3 is TGTGCCAGCAGCCTCCGACCGGCAACTAATGAAAAACTGTTTTTT. Looking up the rest from reference TRBV7-6 and TRBJ1-4 gives the full variable domain: GAGVSQSPRYKVTKRGQDVALRCDPISGHVSLYWYRQALGQGPEFLTYFNYEAQQDKSGLPNDRFSAERPEGSISTLTIQRTEQRDSAMYRCASSLRPATNEKLFFGSGTQLSVL.

This clonotype was detected ten times or more. This sequence joins TRBV10-3 and TRBJ2-7; D not certain. V dropped 0 bases and J dropped 0 bases, with 9 bases sitting between them. The germline V gene encodes CDR1 ENHRY and CDR2 SYGVKD. The CDR3 has 15 residues. In DNA, the CDR3 is TGTGCCATCAGTGAGTCGACACAGAGCTCCTACGAGCAGTACGTC. Encoded protein: CAISESTQSSYEQYV.

A few counts support this clonotype. This chain joins TRBV5-1 and TRBJ1-1; D is possibly TRBD1 (6 bases). The CDR3 spans 15 residues. Trimming removed 2 bases at V and 1 base at J, with 12 bases between. Germline V gene lookup returns CDR1 SGHRS and CDR2 YFSETQ. CDR3 residues: CASSLAGAGNTEAFF. CDR3 coding DNA: TGCGCCAGCAGCTTAGCGGGGGCTGGGAACACTGAAGCTTTCTTT.

There are many counts of this clonotype. The chain has TRBV27 and TRBJ2-7; tentative D call: TRBD1 (6 bases). Germline assignment: CDR1 MNHEY and CDR2 SMNVEV (reference sequence). The CDR3 is 14 amino acids. Trimming took off 0 bases at V and 2 bases at J, with 8 bases between the two ends. In DNA, the CDR3 is TGTGCCAGCAGTTTATCAGGACAGCCCTACGAGCAGTACGTC. It codes for CASSLSGQPYEQYV.

This clonotype was detected many times. This chain links TRBV5-1 with TRBJ2-1, with unresolved D. V was clipped by 6 bases and J by 6 bases, with 7 bases between them. The CDR3 totals 11 residues. The germline CDR1 and CDR2 sequences are SGHRS and YFSETQ. The CDR3 loop is CASTFGNEQFF. CDR3 coding DNA: TGCGCCAGCACCTTCGGCAATGAGCAGTTCTTC.

This clonotype was recorded at least ten times. The chain recombines TRBV29-1 with TRBJ1-3; no clear D gene. From germline, CDR1 is SQVTM and CDR2 ANQGSEA. The CDR3 has 13 amino acids. The V end was cut by 7 bases, the J end by 0 bases, with 10 bases between. Written as DNA, the CDR3 is TGCAGCGGGAGCGCCGACTCTGGAAACACCATATATTTT. This translates into CSGSADSGNTIYF.

Ten or more counts support this clonotype. J is TRBJ2-5 and V is TRBV7-9; no clear D. The CDR3 contains 12 residues. The germline V and J ends were trimmed by 8 bases and 7 bases, with 14 bases remaining between them. Germline lookup yields CDR1 SEHNR and CDR2 FQNEAQ (reference sequence). The CDR3 nucleotides are TGTGCCAGCTCAATCCAGGCAGGGACCCAGTACTTC. This sequence encodes CASSIQAGTQYF.